The rows below give T cell receptor beta chains drawn from one sample of a study of cytomegalovirus exposure and HLA in healthy donors. Repertoires were generated with immunoSEQ multiplex PCR, while TCRdb's copy carries only in-frame clones and drops some. The clone table shows 120,000 or so clones, with the ten largest holding around 3.9%. Sequencing input: PBMCs. These receptor sequences come from a man aged 18 to 30 in good health and CMV-seronegative. Each CDR3 is given with its conserved first and last residue. D genes are given only for firm matches.

J | V | D | DNA | CDR3
TRBJ2-5 | TRBV9 | . | TGTGCCAGCAGCGTATCCAGCCAAGAGACCCAGTACTTC | CASSVSSQETQYF
TRBJ2-7 | TRBV27 | . | TGTGCCAGCACAAACATACGCGCCGGGGACTACGAGCAGTACTTC | CASTNIRAGDYEQYF
TRBJ1-1 | TRBV28 | . | TGTGCCAGCAGCCTTTCCTTAACTGAAGCTTTCTTT | CASSLSLTEAFF
TRBJ1-2 | TRBV5-4 | . | TGTGCCAGCAGCCCCCTGGGAGGATGGGAGTATGGCTACACCTTC | CASSPLGGWEYGYTF
TRBJ1-2 | TRBV18 | TRBD1 | TGTGCCAGCTCACCAGTACAGGGGGCTGGTAACTATGGCTACACCTTC | CASSPVQGAGNYGYTF
TRBJ1-5 | TRBV7-2 | TRBD1 | TGTGCCAGCAGCTCCGGACAGGTGGAGATGAGCAATCAGCCCCAGCATTTT | CASSSGQVEMSNQPQHF
TRBJ2-1 | TRBV20-1 | . | TGCAGTGCTCGACAGTATGAGCAGTTCTTC | CSARQYEQFF
TRBJ2-1 | TRBV18 | . | TGTGCCAGCTCACCTCAGATCAATGAGCAGTTCTTC | CASSPQINEQFF
TRBJ1-1 | TRBV6-5 | . | TGTGCCAGCAGTTTCGATCGACAGGCGTTCACTGAAGCTTTCTTT | CASSFDRQAFTEAFF
TRBJ1-1 | TRBV18 | . | TGTGCCAGCTCACCACTGGCAGGGGAGAACACTGAAGCTTTCTTT | CASSPLAGENTEAFF
TRBJ1-1 | TRBV5-6 | . | TGTGCCAGCAGCTTGGGATCGGTGGTGAACACTGAAGCTTTCTTT | CASSLGSVVNTEAFF
TRBJ2-1 | TRBV9 | . | TGTGCCAGCAGCGTAGAGGAGACTCCAACGTTCAATGAGCAGTTCTTC | CASSVEETPTFNEQFF
TRBJ2-5 | TRBV7-2 | . | TGTGCCAGCAGCCTTGTCCAGGGTATGAGAGAGACCCAGTACTTC | CASSLVQGMRETQYF
TRBJ2-2 | TRBV5-1 | TRBD2 | TGCGCCAGCAGCTTGGTTGGACTAGCGAGCACCGGGGAGCTGTTTTTT | CASSLVGLASTGELFF
TRBJ2-3 | TRBV30 | . | TGTGCCTGCCGGGACAATACGCAGTATTTT | CACRDNTQYF
TRBJ2-1 | TRBV30 | . | TGTGCCTGGGACACTTACAATGAGCAGTTCTTC | CAWDTYNEQFF
TRBJ2-3 | TRBV27 | . | TGTGCCAGCAGTTTTCGGGCAGGGGCGGCAGATACGCAGTATTTT | CASSFRAGAADTQYF
TRBJ1-4 | TRBV5-4 | TRBD1 | TGTGCCAGCAGCCTACGACAGGGGGGTTATGAAAAACTGTTTTTT | CASSLRQGGYEKLFF
TRBJ1-1 | TRBV5-6 | . | TGTGCCAGCAGCTCCTCATGGGGCGCTTTCTTT | CASSSSWGAFF
TRBJ1-2 | TRBV11-2 | TRBD1 | TGTGCCAGCAGCTTAGCATCGGGGACAGACCTCTACACCTTC | CASSLASGTDLYTF
TRBJ2-3 | TRBV15 | TRBD2 | TGTGCCACCAGCAGAGATAAAGGCGGGAGAACCGATACGCAGTATTTT | CATSRDKGGRTDTQYF
TRBJ2-6 | TRBV28 | . | TGTGCCAGCAGACTTCCCTCAACTGGGGCCAACGTCCTGACTTTC | CASRLPSTGANVLTF
TRBJ2-1 | TRBV28 | . | TGTGCCACTAACGTAGATTCTAACAATGAGCAGTTCTTC | CATNVDSNNEQFF
TRBJ1-5 | TRBV5-1 | . | TGCGCCAGCAGCTTGGAGCCGTATAGCAATCAGCCCCAGCATTTT | CASSLEPYSNQPQHF
TRBJ1-1 | TRBV13 | TRBD1 | TGTGCCAGCAGCAACCCGGGACAGATCCTGAACACTGAAGCTTTCTTT | CASSNPGQILNTEAFF
TRBJ1-2 | TRBV28 | TRBD1 | TGTGCCAGCAGTCGGGACAGCTATGGCTACACCTTC | CASSRDSYGYTF
TRBJ1-2 | TRBV5-1 | . | TGCGCCAGCACCCAACGGCAGGGCAGTGGCTACACCTTC | CASTQRQGSGYTF
TRBJ2-7 | TRBV5-1 | TRBD2 | TGCGCCAGCAGCTTACTAGCGGGGTACGAGCAGTACTTC | CASSLLAGYEQYF
TRBJ2-3 | TRBV2 | TRBD1 | TGTGCCAGCACAGGGGGAGATACAGATACGCAGTATTTT | CASTGGDTDTQYF
TRBJ2-7 | TRBV5-1 | TRBD2 | TGCGCCAGCAGCCTACGGACTAGCGGGGACAAAGAGCAGTACTTC | CASSLRTSGDKEQYF
TRBJ1-5 | TRBV6-5 | . | TGTGCCAGTCAGGGGCCCAATCAGCCCCAGCATTTT | CASQGPNQPQHF
TRBJ2-3 | TRBV2 | TRBD1 | TGTGCCAGCGGCAGACAGGGGGCCGCAGATACGCAGTATTTT | CASGRQGAADTQYF
TRBJ2-2 | TRBV28 | . | TGTGCCAGCAGATGGGGAATCTGGCGGGACCAAGGATACACCGGGGAGCTGTTTTTT | CASRWGIWRDQGYTGELFF
TRBJ2-3 | TRBV2 | . | TGTGCCGGGCTAAGGACAGATACGCAGTATTTT | CAGLRTDTQYF
TRBJ2-3 | TRBV5-1 | TRBD2 | TGCGCCAGCAGACCCCAACCGGGACTAGAAGTAGATACGCAGTATTTT | CASRPQPGLEVDTQYF
TRBJ2-3 | TRBV2 | TRBD1 | TGTGCCAGTCGAACAGGGGGCCCAGATACGCAGTATTTT | CASRTGGPDTQYF
TRBJ2-1 | TRBV27 | TRBD2 | TGTGCCAGCAGTTTATCTATTCCTAGCGGAACCCACAATGAGCAGTTCTTC | CASSLSIPSGTHNEQFF
TRBJ2-1 | TRBV2 | . | TGTGCCAGCACCCCACTGGGACTCGCGACCAATGAGCAGTTCTTC | CASTPLGLATNEQFF
TRBJ2-1 | TRBV5-6 | TRBD2 | TGTGCCAGCAGCTCCTTGACGCGGGAGGGCCAGTTCTTC | CASSSLTREGQFF
TRBJ2-3 | TRBV15 | TRBD2 | TGTGCCGCGGGGCGGGGGGGCCCCACAGATACGCAGTATTTT | CAAGRGGPTDTQYF
TRBJ2-7 | TRBV5-8 | TRBD1 | TGTGCCAGCAGCTATGGGACAGGCCTCTACGAGCAGTACTTC | CASSYGTGLYEQYF
TRBJ2-7 | TRBV10-2 | . | . | CASSTSDEQYF
TRBJ1-4 | TRBV6-5 | TRBD1 | TGTGCCAGCAGTTCGACAGGGGAAGAAAAACTGTTTTTT | CASSSTGEEKLFF
TRBJ2-4 | TRBV18 | . | TGTGCCAGCCGGAGCACGGGAGTTGACATTCAGTACTTC | CASRSTGVDIQYF
TRBJ2-7 | TRBV11-3 | . | TGTGCCAGCAGCTTAGTGGGCAGAGCCTACGAGCAGTACTTC | CASSLVGRAYEQYF
TRBJ2-5 | TRBV18 | . | TGTGCCAGCTCACCCCGGACAGTTCAAGAGACCCAGTACTTC | CASSPRTVQETQYF
TRBJ2-2 | TRBV4-2 | . | TGTGCCAGCAGCCAAGATCTACTAGTGGCCGGGGAGCTGTTTTTT | CASSQDLLVAGELFF
TRBJ2-7 | TRBV19 | TRBD1 | TGTGCCAGTAGTATTCAGGGGGCCTACGAGCAGTACTTC | CASSIQGAYEQYF